A single sample gave rise to the 9 T cell receptor beta chains below, sequenced in a study of PD-L1 blockade in urothelial cancer. Some clones are missing from TCRdb's copy, which holds only in-frame ones; the method was immunoSEQ multiplex PCR. Among over 45,000 clones listed, roughly 86% were seen once. The sequencing here drew on PBMCs, taken around atezolizumab (anti-PD-L1) treatment. The receptors here all came from a man in his forties or fifties with urothelial cancer.

The chain joins TRBV27 to TRBJ2-2, with D unclear. V dropped 6 bases and J dropped 4 bases, with 15 bases sitting between them. The CDR3 loop spans 15 amino acids. Germline V gene sequence: CDR1 MNHEY, CDR2 SMNVEV (reference sequence). The CDR3 nucleotides read TGTGCCAGCAGCCCCCCTCAACCCAGCACCGGGGAGCTGTTTTTT. It encodes CASSPPQPSTGELFF.

The gene calls are TRBV6-1 and TRBJ2-1; possibly TRBD2 for D (5 bases). Trimming left V 4 bases short and J 9 bases short, with 19 bases between. This CDR3 is 15 amino acids long. Germline CDR1 reads MNHNS; CDR2 reads SASEGT. This chain's CDR3 is CASSVSSFFTIEQFF. In DNA, the CDR3 is TGTGCCAGCAGTGTATCTAGCTTTTTTACGATTGAGCAGTTCTTC.

This rearrangement joins TRBV28 to TRBJ2-7; D perhaps matches TRBD1 (7 bases). Per the germline V gene, CDR1 is MDHEN and CDR2 is SYDVKM. V gave up 8 bases and J gave up 5 bases, with 16 bases separating them. The CDR3 consists of 13 residues. This CDR3 is CASRYRGLDEQYF. The CDR3 bases are TGTGCCAGCCGTTACAGGGGACTCGACGAGCAGTACTTC.

This clone turned up a few times. The chain recombines TRBV5-5 with TRBJ2-7; D possibly corresponds to TRBD2 (6 bases). V shed 0 bases and J shed 6 bases, with 13 bases lying between them. Germline V lookup: CDR1 SGHKS, CDR2 YYEKEE (reference sequence). This CDR3 is 14 amino acids long. The CDR3 loop is CASSLVVAVSEQYF. The DNA of the CDR3 is TGTGCCAGCAGCTTGGTGGTAGCGGTGAGCGAGCAGTACTTC. The full variable domain, rest sourced from reference TRBV5-5 and TRBJ2-7, is DAGVTQSPTHLIKTRGQQVTLRCSPISGHKSVSWYQQVLGQGPQFIFQYYEKEERGRGNFPDRFSARQFPNYSSELNVNALLLGDSALYLCASSLVVAVSEQYFGPGTRLTVT.

On this clone itself: At one end the junction does not follow the germline gene, possibly because of a read error. The genes are TRBV28 and TRBJ2-6, with D perhaps matching TRBD1 (7 bases). CDR1 MDHEN and CDR2 SYDVKM come from the germline V gene. The CDR3 loop spans 15 amino acids. CDR3 DNA: TGTGCCAGCATCAGGGGGGCAGTTGGGACCAACGTCCTGACTTTC. Protein: CASIRGAVGTNVLTF.

V gene TRBV4-2 combines with J gene TRBJ2-3, with unresolved D. Germline CDR1 reads LGHNA; CDR2 reads YNFKEQ. Trimming took 0 bases from V and 4 from J, leaving 17 bases between them. This CDR3 contains 17 residues. CDR3 nucleotide sequence: TGTGCCAGCAGCCAAGATCAATTCTTGTCGGCGGCAGATACGCAGTATTTT. Protein product: CASSQDQFLSAADTQYF.

The chain recombines TRBV5-1 with TRBJ1-1; TRBD1 aligns across 8 bases. Per the germline V gene, CDR1 is SGHRS and CDR2 is YFSETQ. Trimming cost V 4 bases and J 5 bases; bases outside gene matches: 1. CDR3 size: 12 residues. The CDR3, as DNA: TGCGCCAGCAGCAGGGACAGGACTGAAGCTTTCTTT. Its protein is CASSRDRTEAFF.

The CDR3 region is CASSPPTDEQYF. CDR3 in DNA: TGTGCCAGCTCACCACCTACGGACGAGCAGTACTTC. V gene TRBV18 combines with J gene TRBJ2-7; no definite D call. V was trimmed by 0 bases and J by 5 bases, leaving 5 bases between them. The CDR3 sequence is 12 residues long. Germline V gene sequence: CDR1 KGHSH, CDR2 LQKENI.

V and J are TRBV5-1 and TRBJ1-1; 7 nucleotides align to TRBD1. This CDR3 has 15 residues. In germline, CDR1 is SGHRS, CDR2 YFSETQ. With 0 bases clipped from V and 0 bases from J, the junction kept 2 bases outside the gene matches. CDR3 loop: CASSLDGTVNTEAFF. CDR3 nucleotides: TGCGCCAGCAGCTTGGATGGGACAGTGAACACTGAAGCTTTCTTT.